The sequence of this T cell receptor beta chain was determined in a study of T cells in Graves' hyperthyroidism and ophthalmopathy. The wider study: Before any treatment, at initial diagnosis, peripheral blood was collected.

Per germline, CDR1 MNHEY and CDR2 SVGEGT. The CDR3 has 12 amino acids. Trimming shortened V by 7 bases and J by 5 bases, and 11 bases separated the two germline ends. Uncontrolled infection, other autoimmune disease, pregnancy or lactation led to exclusion. Orbital computed tomography and thyroid ultrasound, together with serum TRAb and thyroxine and clinical symptoms, were used for diagnoses. The PBMCs were sourced from fresh peripheral blood (around 9.3 ml). TCR beta CDR3 sequences were amplified from RNA transcripts. Primed by the HTBI set, a first-round RT-PCR was run on the TCR CDR3. TCRdb re-called the multiplex PCR reads with MiXCR, one entry per CDR3 protein. Of approximately 520,000 distinct CDR3 sequences in the sample, less than 25% are singletons; the top ten hold about a quarter.

Specimen: blood. The clonotype comes from a man aged 18 to 29 with Graves' hyperthyroidism. The chain recombines TRBV6-2 or TRBV6-3 with TRBJ2-5; D remains unclear. CDR3 loop: CASTTSGETQYF. The CDR3 DNA sequence: TGTGCCAGCACCACAAGTGGTGAGACCCAGTACTTC.